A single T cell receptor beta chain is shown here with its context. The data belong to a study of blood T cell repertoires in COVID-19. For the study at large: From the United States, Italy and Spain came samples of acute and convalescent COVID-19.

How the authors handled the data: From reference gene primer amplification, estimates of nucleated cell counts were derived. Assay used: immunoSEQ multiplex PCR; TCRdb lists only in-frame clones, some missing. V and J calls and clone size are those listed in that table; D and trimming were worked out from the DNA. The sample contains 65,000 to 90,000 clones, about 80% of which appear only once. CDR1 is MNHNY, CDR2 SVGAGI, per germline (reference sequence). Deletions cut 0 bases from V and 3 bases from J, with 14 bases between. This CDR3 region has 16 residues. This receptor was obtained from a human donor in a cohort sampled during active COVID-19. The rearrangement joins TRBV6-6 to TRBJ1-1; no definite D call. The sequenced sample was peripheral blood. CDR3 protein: CASSYSRLGGDTEAFF. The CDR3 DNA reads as TGTGCCAGCAGTTACTCGCGGCTAGGCGGGGACACTGAAGCTTTCTTT.